The 14 T cell receptor beta chains reported below all come from one sample, sequenced in a study of shared clonotypes between healthy human individuals. The assay was immunoSEQ multiplex PCR, and TCRdb's table has in-frame clones only and misses some. This sample has some 1,600,000 clones, with roughly 98% found just once. Source material: naive CD4+ T cells sorted from blood. The subset is: CD45RA+ positively selected. The receptor source for this set is a man in his thirties or forties in good health.

J is TRBJ1-2 and V is TRBV20-1; D gene uncertain. The CDR3 runs to 10 residues. V gave up 5 bases and J gave up 8 bases, with 9 bases separating them. Germline V gene sequence: CDR1 DFQATT, CDR2 SNEGSKA (reference sequence). The CDR3 coding sequence is TGCAGTGCTTCAGGAAGGGGCTACACCTTC. Translated: CSASGRGYTF.

This clone was recorded only once. The CDR3 coding sequence is TGTGCCAGCAGCGTAGGAGGACGGGAGTTGGTCACCGGGGAGCTGTTTTTT. It yields the protein CASSVGGRELVTGELFF. V and J are TRBV9 and TRBJ2-2; the D gene is possibly TRBD2 (6 bases). Germline CDR1 SGDLS, CDR2 YYNGEE. The CDR3 covers 17 residues. Trimming removed 0 bases at V and 4 bases at J, with 16 bases between.

V gene TRBV6-5 combines with J gene TRBJ1-1; possibly TRBD1 for D (6 bases). The germline CDR1 and CDR2 sequences are MNHEY and SVGAGI. V lost 8 bases and J lost 2, with 15 bases in between. The CDR3 extends over 14 amino acids. The CDR3 nucleotides read TGTGCCAGCCGCATCGGACAGATCAACACTGAAGCTTTCTTT. Amino acid sequence: CASRIGQINTEAFF.

The V gene is TRBV25-1, the J gene TRBJ2-5, with 8 nucleotides matching TRBD2. V lost 2 bases and J lost 2; bases outside the gene matches: 10. The CDR3 has 17 amino acids. CDR1 and CDR2 (germline): MGHDK, SYGVNS. CDR3 loop: CASSEGHILADQETQYF. The CDR3 nucleotides are TGTGCCAGCAGTGAAGGCCATATACTAGCGGATCAAGAGACCCAGTACTTC.

The chain links TRBV11-2 to TRBJ2-1, with D unresolved. Deletions cut 4 bases from V and 6 bases from J, with 13 bases between. CDR1 and CDR2 from the germline V gene are SGHAT and FQNNGV. The CDR3 spans 14 residues. The CDR3 here is CASSSPSGTNEQFF. The CDR3 DNA reads TGTGCCAGCAGCTCCCCCTCTGGAACCAATGAGCAGTTCTTC.

The chain is built from TRBV11-3 and TRBJ2-5, with a weak D call TRBD2 (5 bases). Germline V lookup: CDR1 SGHNT, CDR2 YENEEA. V shed 5 bases and J shed 2 bases, with 12 bases lying between them. This CDR3 has 14 residues. CDR3 region: CASSLTREQETQYF. In DNA, the CDR3 is TGTGCCAGCAGCCTGACACGGGAACAAGAGACCCAGTACTTC.

About this clone: This sample also contains other DNA sequences that code for the same CDR3. The gene calls are TRBV5-1 and TRBJ1-2; unclear D gene. This CDR3 is built from 14 residues. In germline, CDR1 is SGHRS, CDR2 YFSETQ. The V end was cut by 0 bases, the J end by 2 bases, with 8 bases between. CDR3 coding DNA: TGCGCCAGCAGCTTGGGTGGTCGGAACTATGGCTACACCTTC. This gives the protein CASSLGGRNYGYTF.

The chain combines TRBV29-1 with TRBJ1-1, with a tentative D call TRBD1 (6 bases). The germline V and J ends were trimmed by 8 bases and 0 bases, with 13 bases remaining between them. The CDR3 runs to 13 residues. Germline CDR1 and CDR2: SQVTM and ANQGSEA. CDR3 loop: CSISAGVNTEAFF. The CDR3 region has the DNA TGCAGCATCTCCGCAGGGGTGAACACTGAAGCTTTCTTT.

The V gene is TRBV28, the J gene TRBJ1-5, with 11 bases aligning to TRBD1. Germline CDR1 and CDR2: MDHEN and SYDVKM. This CDR3 has 17 residues. V gave up 5 bases and J gave up 7 bases; unmatched junction bases: 13. The CDR3 is CASSARLADRGHQPQHF. DNA for the CDR3: TGTGCCAGCAGTGCAAGGCTCGCGGACAGGGGGCACCAGCCCCAGCATTTT.

The chain recombines TRBV7-3 with TRBJ2-1; 8 nucleotides agree with TRBD2. The ends lost 5 bases at V and 14 bases at J; junction bases unmatched: 8. Germline assignment: CDR1 SGHTA and CDR2 FQGTGA. This CDR3 region has 12 residues. CDR3 sequence reads: CASSHREGQKFF. The CDR3 region has the DNA TGTGCCAGCAGCCATCGGGAGGGCCAAAAGTTCTTC.

This clone showed up just once. The chain has TRBV7-9 and TRBJ2-5; D unresolved. Trimming removed 5 bases from V and 5 bases from J, with 18 bases in between. The CDR3 spans 15 residues. Germline-derived CDR1 and CDR2 are SEHNR and FQNEAQ (reference sequence). CDR3 in DNA: TGTGCCAGCAGCCCCACGGTCGGCTCTCGGGAGACCCAGTACTTC. It specifies CASSPTVGSRETQYF. Together with reference TRBV7-9 and TRBJ2-5, the CDR3 gives the full variable domain: DTGVSQNPRHKITKRGQNVTFRCDPISEHNRLYWYRQTLGQGPEFLTYFQNEAQLEKSRLLSDRFSAERPKGSFSTLEIQRTEQGDSAMYLCASSPTVGSRETQYFGPGTRLLVL.

V usage is TRBV18 and J usage is TRBJ2-7; perhaps D is TRBD1 or TRBD2 (5 bases each). Germline lookup yields CDR1 KGHSH and CDR2 LQKENI. V shed 6 bases and J shed 0 bases, with 15 bases lying between them. The CDR3 consists of 15 residues. The DNA of the CDR3 is TGTGCCAGCTCTCCCGGGGCGGTGAGCTCCTACGAGCAGTACTTC. This gives the protein CASSPGAVSSYEQYF.

The gene calls are TRBV15 and TRBJ2-1; D is unclear. Per the germline V gene, CDR1 is LNHNV and CDR2 is YYDKDF (reference sequence). The CDR3 consists of 15 residues. Trimming left V 0 bases short and J 6 bases short, with 12 bases between. CDR3: CATSRDGNRFNEQFF. The CDR3 coding sequence is TGTGCCACCAGCAGAGATGGTAACCGATTCAATGAGCAGTTCTTC. Complete variable domain (other parts from reference TRBV15 and TRBJ2-1): DAMVIQNPRYQVTQFGKPVTLSCSQTLNHNVMYWYQQKSSQAPKLLFHYYDKDFNNEADTPDNFQSRRPNTSFCFLDIRSPGLGDTAMYLCATSRDGNRFNEQFFGPGTRLTVL.

The chain recombines TRBV29-1 with TRBJ1-4; D gene uncertain. Germline V lookup: CDR1 SQVTM, CDR2 ANQGSEA. Between the trimmed V and J ends, which lost 4 bases and 4 bases, there was a span of 10 bases. CDR3 length: 13 amino acids. CDR3 residues: CSVGGLNNEKLFF. The DNA for the CDR3 is TGCAGCGTTGGTGGGTTAAATAATGAAAAACTGTTTTTT.